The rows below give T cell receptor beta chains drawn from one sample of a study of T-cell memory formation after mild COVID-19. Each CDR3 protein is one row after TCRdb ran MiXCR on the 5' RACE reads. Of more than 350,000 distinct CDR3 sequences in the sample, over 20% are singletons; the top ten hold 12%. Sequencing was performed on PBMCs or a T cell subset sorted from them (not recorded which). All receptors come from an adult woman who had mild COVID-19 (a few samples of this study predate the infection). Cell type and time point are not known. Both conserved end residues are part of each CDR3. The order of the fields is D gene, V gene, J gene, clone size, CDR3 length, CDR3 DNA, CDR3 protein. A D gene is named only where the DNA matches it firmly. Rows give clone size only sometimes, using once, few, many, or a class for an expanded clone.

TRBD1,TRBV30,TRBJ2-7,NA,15,TGTGCCTGGAGTGCCTCGGACAGGGGATCCTACGAGCAGTACTTC,CAWSASDRGSYEQYF
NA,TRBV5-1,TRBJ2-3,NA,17,TGCGCCAGCAGCTTGGGCCTAGACAGGCGGGGCACAGATACGCAGTATTTT,CASSLGLDRRGTDTQYF
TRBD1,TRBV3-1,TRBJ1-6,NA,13,TGTGCCAGCAGGGACAGGGAGAATTCACCCCTCCACTTT,CASRDRENSPLHF
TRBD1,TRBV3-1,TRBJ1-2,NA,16,TGTGCCAGCAGCCAAGCACAGGGGGCTGGAAGCTATGGCTACACCTTC,CASSQAQGAGSYGYTF
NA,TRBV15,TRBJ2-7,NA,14,TGTGCCACCAGCAGACCGGACCGAACCTACGAGCAGTACTTC,CATSRPDRTYEQYF
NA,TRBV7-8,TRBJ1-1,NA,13,TGTGCCAGCAGCTTAGGGGCGGGGACTGAAGCTTTCTTT,CASSLGAGTEAFF
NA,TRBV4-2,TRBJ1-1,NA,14,TGTGCCAGCAGCCAAGAACAGCTACAGACTGAAGCTTTCTTT,CASSQEQLQTEAFF
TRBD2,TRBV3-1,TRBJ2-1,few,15,TGTGCCAGCAGCATCCGGACTAGCGGGGTTTATGAGCAGTTCTTC,CASSIRTSGVYEQFF
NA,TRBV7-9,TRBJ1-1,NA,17,TGTGCCAGCAGCCCCCGGCGGGCGGATTGGTTAGGCACTGAAGCTTTCTTT,CASSPRRADWLGTEAFF
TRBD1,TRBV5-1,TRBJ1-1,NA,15,TGCGCCAGCATCGACCGGACAGGGGGAGATACTGAAGCTTTCTTT,CASIDRTGGDTEAFF